Listed below are T cell receptor beta chains from one sample, sequenced in a study of T cells after yellow fever vaccination. Via MiXCR, TCRdb re-called the 5' RACE reads, giving one row per CDR3 protein. The sample lists roughly 190,000 distinct CDR3 sequences, more than 9.5% seen once, with 36% in the top ten. The material was CD8+ T cells sorted from PBMCs, obtained 15 days after the yellow fever booster vaccination. These receptors came from a man aged 18 to 35 who received the YFV17D yellow fever vaccine. Both conserved end residues are part of each CDR3. D genes are given only for firm matches. Rows may omit the clone size; those that give it use once, few, many or a size class.

j_call	cdr3_length	v_call	d_call	clone_size	cdr3_nt	cdr3_aa
TRBJ2-7	16	TRBV5-1	TRBD2	-	TGCGCCAGCAGCTTGGAAGTAGCGGGGGCCGCCTACGAGCAGTACTTC	CASSLEVAGAAYEQYF
TRBJ2-1	14	TRBV7-6	-	-	TGTGCCAGCCTTTCCCCGGGGCCCGTCAATGAGCAGTTCTTC	CASLSPGPVNEQFF
TRBJ2-1	15	TRBV12-3/TRBV12-4	TRBD1	-	TGTGCCAGCAGGGATACCGGGACAGGGGGTCCTGAGCAGTTCTTC	CASRDTGTGGPEQFF
TRBJ1-1	15	TRBV4-2	-	few	TGTGCCAGCAGCCAATGGGGGGGCACGAACACTGAAGCTTTCTTT	CASSQWGGTNTEAFF
TRBJ2-1	18	TRBV4-1	-	-	TGCGCCAGCAGCCAAGTTTCGCCACCCCGGAATATTTACAATGAGCAGTTCTTC	CASSQVSPPRNIYNEQFF
TRBJ2-1	18	TRBV29-1	-	many	TGCAGCGTTGAAAATAAGCCGGGAACTCCTTTTTACTACAATGAGCAGTTCTTC	CSVENKPGTPFYYNEQFF
TRBJ2-7	13	TRBV7-9	-	few	TGTGCCAGCAGCACTCATTACTCGGTTGAGCAGTACTTC	CASSTHYSVEQYF
TRBJ1-5	14	TRBV12-5	-	few	TGTGCTAGTGGGGGAACAGGTAGCAATCAGCCCCAGCATTTT	CASGGTGSNQPQHF
TRBJ1-2	16	TRBV20-1	TRBD1	-	TGCAGTGCCCCCGAGTTTGGACAGGGCGTTAACTATGGCTACACCTTC	CSAPEFGQGVNYGYTF
TRBJ1-1	12	TRBV6-1	-	-	TGTGCCAGCAGTTCAGGGGTTACTGAAGCTTTCTTT	CASSSGVTEAFF
TRBJ2-7	15	TRBV15	TRBD2	many	TGTGCCACCAGCAGGCCCGCTAGCGGGGGTCGCGAGCAGTACTTC	CATSRPASGGREQYF
TRBJ2-1	15	TRBV20-1	TRBD2	-	TGCAGTGCTACGGTAGCGGGGGGCCTTTACAATGAGCAGTTCTTC	CSATVAGGLYNEQFF
TRBJ1-1	15	TRBV4-3	TRBD1	-	TGCGCCAGCAGCCAAGACAAGGGGGCGCGAATTGAAGCTTTCTTT	CASSQDKGARIEAFF
TRBJ1-1	15	TRBV4-2	-	few	TGTGCCAGCAGCCAAAACAGGGACATGAACACTGAAGCTTTCTTT	CASSQNRDMNTEAFF
TRBJ1-1	15	TRBV7-8	-	few	TGTGCCAGCAGCCCACTTGAGGGGGTGGGCACTGAAGCTTTCTTT	CASSPLEGVGTEAFF
TRBJ1-5	13	TRBV7-8	-	few	TGTGCCAGCAGCTTAGCGACGGGGCAGCCCCAGCATTTT	CASSLATGQPQHF
TRBJ1-1	15	TRBV12-3/TRBV12-4	TRBD1	few	TGTGCCAGCAGTGAACCCGGGACAGGGGGCACTGAAGCTTTCTTT	CASSEPGTGGTEAFF
TRBJ1-2	15	TRBV4-3	-	few	TGCGCCAGCAGCCACTATGAGGGCGGGCGGGCTGGCTACACCTTC	CASSHYEGGRAGYTF
TRBJ2-7	15	TRBV12-3/TRBV12-4	-	-	TGTGCCAGCAGTTTACCCTCGCAGGGGTTGAGCGAGCAGTACTTC	CASSLPSQGLSEQYF
TRBJ2-1	13	TRBV6-2/TRBV6-3	-	-	TGTGCCAGCCGACCCCCCCGGAACAATGAGCAGTTCTTC	CASRPPRNNEQFF
TRBJ2-5	19	TRBV4-1	TRBD2	few	TGCGCCAGCAGCCCCCAACTTCCTAGCGGGGGGAAATTCCAAGAGACCCAGTACTTC	CASSPQLPSGGKFQETQYF